This TCR beta chain was sequenced in a study of shared clonotypes between healthy human individuals. Study-level results: Against clonotypes common to all four donors, non-shared ones had lower generation probabilities.

The CDR3 loop spans 16 amino acids. Looked up from germline, CDR1 is SGHAT and CDR2 is FQNNGV. After removal of 7 bases from V and 6 bases from J, the junction contained 13 bases not matched to a gene. Regarding this clone: Its antigen is still unknown.

The assay used deep level. Investigators spread the genomic DNA of each subset evenly over several immunoSEQ plates. Original handling: For the immunoSEQ data, sequences were junction-only without quality scores, so filtering differed. Profiled with immunoSEQ multiplex PCR; TCRdb holds only in-frame clones, not every one. For V, J and clone size, that table is used; D and trimming come from the DNA. Of around 330,000 clones listed, 74% are singletons. Input material: memory CD4+ T cells sorted from blood. Subset here: CD45RA-negative fraction. The clonotype was recovered from a man younger than 40 in good health. V is TRBV11-2 and J is TRBJ2-1, with 9 bases matching TRBD2. CDR3 bases: TGTGCCAGCATACCCGGCGCGGGAGGGATCCCCAATGAGCAGTTCTTC. This translates into CASIPGAGGIPNEQFF.